The clone carrying this T cell receptor (beta chain) has just a few counts. Method: immunoSEQ multiplex PCR; TCRdb's copy keeps in-frame clones and lacks some. Among 270,000 or so clones listed, approximately 84% were seen once. The data were taken from a study of blood T cell repertoires in COVID-19. Study-wide background: T cells, B-cell-depleted T cells, or PBMCs provided the cDNA or gDNA that served as material.

Germline lookup yields CDR1 SNHLY and CDR2 FYNNEI. This CDR3 is 15 amino acids long. Trimming shortened V by 6 bases and J by 3 bases, and 15 bases separated the two germline ends. V and J are TRBV2 and TRBJ1-5; TRBD1 might be the D (6 bases). Material for sequencing was PBMCs or T cells enriched from blood (not recorded which). This clonotype originated in a man aged 45 to 65 who had recovered from COVID-19. The CDR3 DNA is TGTGCCAGCAGGAGCGGGACATTAGACAATCAGCCCCAGCATTTT. As protein: CASRSGTLDNQPQHF. Supplemented by reference TRBV2 and TRBJ1-5, the full variable domain reads EPEVTQTPSHQVTQMGQEVILRCVPISNHLYFYWYRQILGQKVEFLVSFYNNEISEKSEIFDDQFSVERPDGSNFTLKIRSTKLEDSAMYFCASRSGTLDNQPQHFGDGTRLSIL.